This T cell receptor beta chain was recovered during a study of prognosis after radiotherapy for stage I lung cancer. Findings and caveats of the study: Nobody established whether the expanded TCR clones were specific to the tumor.

Trimming took 4 bases from V and 4 from J, leaving 12 bases between them. The CDR3 is made up of 13 amino acids. Germline V gene lookup returns CDR1 SGDLS and CDR2 YYNGEE. Starting from genomic DNA, TCR beta CDR3 was amplified through two-round multiplex PCR. Primers specific to each TRBV and TRBJ gene were used in first-round PCR. TCRdb independently ran MiXCR on the multiplex PCR reads; one entry per CDR3 protein. Here the sample spans 25,000 to 35,000 distinct CDR3 sequences, 42% being singletons. For each of two time points, a roughly 6-milliliter draw of peripheral blood was taken. This clonotype was observed at least ten times. Its target is unknown.

This sequence was found in a donor over 45 with non-small cell lung cancer. The source material was PBMCs, sampled before or after stereotactic body radiation therapy (not recorded which). V and J are TRBV9 and TRBJ2-7, with unresolved D. The chain's CDR3 is CASSSRPGYEQYF. As DNA, the CDR3 is TGTGCCAGCAGCTCCCGACCTGGATACGAGCAGTACTTC.